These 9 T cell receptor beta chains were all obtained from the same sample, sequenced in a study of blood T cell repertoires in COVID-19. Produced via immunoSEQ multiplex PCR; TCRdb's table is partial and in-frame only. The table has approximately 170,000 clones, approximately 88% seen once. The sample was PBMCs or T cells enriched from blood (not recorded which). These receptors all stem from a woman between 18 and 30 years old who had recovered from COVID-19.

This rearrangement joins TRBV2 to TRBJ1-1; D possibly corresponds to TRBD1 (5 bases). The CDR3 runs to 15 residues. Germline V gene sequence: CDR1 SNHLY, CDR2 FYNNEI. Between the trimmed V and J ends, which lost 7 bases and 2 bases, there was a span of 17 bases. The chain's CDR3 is CASTQWAQGNTEAFF. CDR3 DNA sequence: TGTGCCAGCACCCAATGGGCCCAGGGAAACACTGAAGCTTTCTTT.

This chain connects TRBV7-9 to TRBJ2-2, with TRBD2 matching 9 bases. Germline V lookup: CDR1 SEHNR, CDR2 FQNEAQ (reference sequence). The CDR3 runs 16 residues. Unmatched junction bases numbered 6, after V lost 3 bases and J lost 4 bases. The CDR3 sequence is CASSFRLAVFTGELFF. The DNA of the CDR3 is TGTGCCAGCAGCTTCCGACTAGCGGTGTTCACCGGGGAGCTGTTTTTT.

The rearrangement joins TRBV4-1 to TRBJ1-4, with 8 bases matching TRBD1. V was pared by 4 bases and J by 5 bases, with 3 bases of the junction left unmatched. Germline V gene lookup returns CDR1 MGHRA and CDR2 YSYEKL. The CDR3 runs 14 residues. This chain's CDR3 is CASSPWTGNEKLFF. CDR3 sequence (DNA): TGCGCCAGCAGCCCGTGGACAGGGAATGAAAAACTGTTTTTT.

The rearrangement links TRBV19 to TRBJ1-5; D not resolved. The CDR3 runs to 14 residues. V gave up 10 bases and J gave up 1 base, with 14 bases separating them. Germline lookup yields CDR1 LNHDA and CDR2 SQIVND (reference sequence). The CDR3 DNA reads TGTGCCACCGAGGGATACATAAGCAATCAGCCCCAGCATTTT. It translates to CATEGYISNQPQHF.

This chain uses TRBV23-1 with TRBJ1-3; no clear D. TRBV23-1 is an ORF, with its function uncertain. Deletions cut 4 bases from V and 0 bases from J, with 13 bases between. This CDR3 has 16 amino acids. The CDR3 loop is CASSRCGQSSGNTIYF. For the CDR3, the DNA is TGCGCCAGCAGTCGGTGTGGGCAGTCCTCTGGAAACACCATATATTTT.

This CDR3 is CASSFGGTAYEQYF. As DNA, the CDR3 is TGTGCCAGCAGCTTCGGAGGAACCGCCTACGAGCAGTACTTC. The V and J genes are TRBV7-2 and TRBJ2-7, with a weak D call TRBD2 (5 bases). The CDR3 runs to 14 residues. Trimming shortened V by 3 bases and J by 2 bases, and 11 bases separated the two germline ends. The V gene's germline CDR1 is SGHTA and CDR2 FQGNSA.

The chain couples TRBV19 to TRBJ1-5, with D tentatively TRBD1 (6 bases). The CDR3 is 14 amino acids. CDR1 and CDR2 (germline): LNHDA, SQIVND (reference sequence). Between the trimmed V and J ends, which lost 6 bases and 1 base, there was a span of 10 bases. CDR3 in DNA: TGTGCCAGTAGACTAGGACAGAGCAATCAGCCCCAGCATTTT. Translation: CASRLGQSNQPQHF.

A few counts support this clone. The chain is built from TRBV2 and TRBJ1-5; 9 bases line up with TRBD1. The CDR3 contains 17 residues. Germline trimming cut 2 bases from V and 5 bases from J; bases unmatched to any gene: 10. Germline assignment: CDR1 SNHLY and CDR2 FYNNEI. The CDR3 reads CASSEFRTGDIYQPQHF. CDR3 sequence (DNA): TGTGCCAGCAGTGAATTTCGGACAGGGGATATCTATCAGCCCCAGCATTTT.

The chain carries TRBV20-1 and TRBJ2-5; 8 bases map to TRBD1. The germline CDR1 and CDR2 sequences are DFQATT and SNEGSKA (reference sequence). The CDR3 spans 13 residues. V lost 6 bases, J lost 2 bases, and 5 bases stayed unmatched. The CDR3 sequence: CSASTGGQETQYF. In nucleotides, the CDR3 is TGCAGTGCAAGTACAGGGGGGCAAGAGACCCAGTACTTC.